Listed below are T cell receptor beta chains from one sample, sequenced in a study of T-cell reconstitution after alpha-beta-depleted transplantation in children. TCRdb passed the PCR reads through MiXCR, listing each CDR3 protein once. The data show around 340,000 distinct CDR3 sequences, with about an eighth seen just once and around 4.1% held by the top ten. The specimen was PBMCs, collected from the stem cell graft. The receptors were gathered from a human donor who donated a stem cell graft to a child with Fanconi anemia. CDR3s include the opening cysteine and the closing phenylalanine or tryptophan. Expanded clones get a size class; other rows say once, few or many, or leave the size out.

TRBV5-1 | . | CASSLGGANEKLFF
TRBV7-9 | few | CASSSTGPGELLSQHF
TRBV4-3 | . | CASSQVFWNGELFF
TRBV7-2 | . | CASSLAGGREQFF
TRBV20-1 | . | CSASQDFLDRLNTEAFF
TRBV2 | many | CASREYNEQFF
TRBV5-5 | few | CASSLEPGYGKETQYF
TRBV7-9 | many | CASSPQGAEGYTF
TRBV4-2 | . | CASSQAQGGFYGYTF
TRBV4-3 | . | CASSPSGRLFGNTIYF
TRBV12-3/TRBV12-4 | . | CASTTDQAGPRGLDEQFF
TRBV5-1 | . | CASREQGATNEKLFF
TRBV28 | . | CASSWTGIEKLFF
TRBV29-1 | few | CSVHGTVDSYNEQFF
TRBV10-3 | . | CAISESGGDDLIGYTF
TRBV30 | few | CAWTTGTGYGYTF
TRBV4-2 | . | CASSAVAGLAGEETQYF
TRBV10-3 | many | CAISSRGFTDTQYF
TRBV2 | . | CASSDPLAGFSYEQYF
TRBV7-8 | many | CASSGARGQDTRRETQYF
TRBV5-1 | . | CASTSDSGGEQYF
TRBV12-3/TRBV12-4 | many | CASSSTGALLQETQYF